A selection of T cell receptor beta chains follows, all from one sample in a study of long-term antiretroviral therapy in people with HIV. Sequenced by immunoSEQ multiplex PCR; TCRdb stores in-frame clones only, minus some. The sample lists tens of thousands of clones; 70% to 80% were seen once. The material was unsorted PBMCs, obtained 2 years after starting antiretroviral therapy. The source of these receptors is a woman between 45 and 65 years old with HIV. Each CDR3 is given with its conserved first and last residue. D genes are given only for firm matches. Clone size is given for some rows only: seen once, a few or many times, or a class if the clone is expanded.

clone_size | j_call | v_call | d_call | cdr3_nt | cdr3_aa
few | TRBJ1-2 | TRBV4-1 | TRBD1 | TGCGCCAGCAGCCAAGTCCAGGGGGCGGGCTACACCTTC | CASSQVQGAGYTF
NA | TRBJ2-3 | TRBV18 | NA | TGTGCCAGCTCCCCTTCGGGGGCCACAGATACGCAGTATTTT | CASSPSGATDTQYF
NA | TRBJ2-1 | TRBV13 | TRBD2 | TGTGCCAGCAGCTTAGTCCTAGCGGGAAGCTCCTACAATGAGCAGTTCTTC | CASSLVLAGSSYNEQFF
NA | TRBJ2-5 | TRBV5-1 | TRBD2 | TGCGCCAGCAGCTTGGGACTAGCGGGGGGGCCCGAGACCCAGTACTTC | CASSLGLAGGPETQYF
NA | TRBJ2-7 | TRBV6-5 | TRBD2 | TGTGCCAGCGGACCGGGAGCGGGGGGTCACTACGAGCAGTACTTC | CASGPGAGGHYEQYF
NA | TRBJ2-5 | TRBV11-3 | NA | TGTGCCAGCAGCCCCCAGGGGGGAGAAGAGACCCAGTACTTC | CASSPQGGEETQYF
NA | TRBJ1-6 | TRBV5-6 | NA | TGTGCCAGCAGCTCCCCCGGCAGAAATCTTAATTCACCCCTCCACTTT | CASSSPGRNLNSPLHF
NA | TRBJ2-3 | TRBV6-1 | NA | TGTGCCAGCAGTGTGGCGCCGGACAGGGAGGGGTATACGCAGTATTTT | CASSVAPDREGYTQYF
NA | TRBJ1-5 | TRBV2 | TRBD1 | TGTGCCAGCAGTTTCCAGACAGGGGAAGCGGGGCAGCCCCAGCATTTT | CASSFQTGEAGQPQHF
NA | TRBJ2-5 | TRBV28 | TRBD1 | TGTGCCAGCAGTTTCGGGCAGGGGGTGAAGACCCAGTACTTC | CASSFGQGVKTQYF
NA | TRBJ2-1 | TRBV10-2 | TRBD2 | TGCGCCAGCAGTGGGAGCGGGGGGCCCTCCCGGGAGCAGTTCTTC | CASSGSGGPSREQFF
NA | TRBJ1-5 | TRBV10-2 | NA | TGCGCCAGCAGTGAGGATTTTCAGCCCCAGCATTTT | CASSEDFQPQHF
NA | TRBJ1-2 | TRBV30 | NA | TGTGCCTGGAGAATAGGGCGAAACGCTAACTATGGCTACACCTTC | CAWRIGRNANYGYTF
NA | TRBJ2-1 | TRBV7-3 | TRBD2 | TGTGCCAGCAGCTTAACGGCGGGGGGGCCAGGTTCCTACAATGAGCAGTTCTTC | CASSLTAGGPGSYNEQFF
NA | TRBJ2-3 | TRBV30 | TRBD2 | TGTGCCTGGAGTGTTCCGTCTAGCGGGAGGAACACAGATACGCAGTATTTT | CAWSVPSSGRNTDTQYF